Listed below are T cell receptor beta chains from one sample, sequenced in a study of blood T cell repertoires in COVID-19. Profiling relied on immunoSEQ multiplex PCR, and the TCRdb table lists in-frame clones only, not all of them. The sample consists of approximately 110,000 clones, less than 80% of them appearing once. Sequencing used peripheral blood. All receptors come from a man aged 70 or older with active or convalescent COVID-19. The CDR3 runs from the conserved cysteine through the conserved F or W. Fields, in order: clone size, D gene, J gene, V gene, CDR3 DNA, CDR3 protein. The D gene is left open where the match is weak. Not all rows give a size; the values are once, few, many and, for expanded clones, a class.

-	-	TRBJ1-2	TRBV7-3	TGTGCCAGCAGCCAAGAGTCCGGGACATTTAACTATGGCTACACCTTC	CASSQESGTFNYGYTF
few	-	TRBJ2-1	TRBV7-3	TGTGCCAGCAGCTTATCGTGGGAGTGGGTGAATGAGCAGTTCTTC	CASSLSWEWVNEQFF
once	-	TRBJ1-6	TRBV7-3	TGTGCCAGCAGCCGCGACTATAATTCACCCCTCCACTTT	CASSRDYNSPLHF
-	-	TRBJ1-4	TRBV3-1/TRBV3-2	TGTGCCAGCAGCCCAGGGTTGACAACTAATGAAAAACTGTTTTTT	CASSPGLTTNEKLFF
-	-	TRBJ1-5	TRBV6-1	TGTGCCTCACAGGGTGTTTACCAGCCCCAGCATTTT	CASQGVYQPQHF
-	TRBD1	TRBJ1-6	TRBV14	TGTGCCAGCAGCCGCGGGATACAGGGGGCTGGTTCACCCCTCCACTTT	CASSRGIQGAGSPLHF
-	TRBD2	TRBJ2-2	TRBV9	TGTGCCAGCAGCGTAGAACTAGCGGAAAACACCGGGGAGCTGTTTTTT	CASSVELAENTGELFF
-	TRBD2	TRBJ2-1	TRBV6-5	TGTGCCAGCAGGGGAGCTAGCGGGGGATACAATGAGCAGTTCTTC	CASRGASGGYNEQFF
-	-	TRBJ2-3	TRBV5-1	TGCGCCAGCAGCTTAGGCAGGGGCGGTACAGATACGCAGTATTTT	CASSLGRGGTDTQYF
-	TRBD1	TRBJ1-5	TRBV19	TGTGCCAGTAGTATAGATCGGGCGGACAGGTTTAGCAATCAGCCCCAGCATTTT	CASSIDRADRFSNQPQHF
-	TRBD2	TRBJ2-3	TRBV27	TGTGCCAGCAGGGCCCTCGGGGGGGCGGCGTATACGCAGTATTTT	CASRALGGAAYTQYF
-	-	TRBJ2-5	TRBV13	TGTGCCAGCAGCCTGGGTTTTAGGGGCCAAGAGACCCAGTACTTC	CASSLGFRGQETQYF
few	-	TRBJ2-3	TRBV18	TGTGCCAGCTCACAATCTACGCGGGCTAGCACAGATACGCAGTATTTT	CASSQSTRASTDTQYF
few	TRBD2	TRBJ2-3	TRBV28	TGTGCCAGCAGTTTGGGCTTTAGCGGGGATACGCAGTATTTT	CASSLGFSGDTQYF
-	-	TRBJ2-7	TRBV10-2	TGCGCCAGCAGTTGGACATTCCCGTCCGACGAGCAGTACTTC	CASSWTFPSDEQYF
-	-	TRBJ2-7	TRBV6-5	TGTGCCAGCAGCCTCGACAGCCCCTACGAGCAGTACTTC	CASSLDSPYEQYF
-	TRBD1	TRBJ1-2	TRBV24-1	TGTGCCACCAGTGATCGGGACAGGGTGTATGGCTACACCTTC	CATSDRDRVYGYTF
-	-	TRBJ2-2	TRBV27	TGTGCCAGCAGTTTGAGGAGGACCGCGAACACCGGGGAGCTGTTTTTT	CASSLRRTANTGELFF
-	-	TRBJ1-5	TRBV11-2	TGTGCCAGCAGCTTAGGGCTGAATAGCAATCAGCCCCAGCATTTT	CASSLGLNSNQPQHF
-	TRBD2	TRBJ2-5	TRBV20-1	TGCAGTGCTAGTGTAGCGGGAGTGGGTGAGACCCAGTACTTC	CSASVAGVGETQYF
-	TRBD1	TRBJ2-3	TRBV4-2	TGTGCCAGCAGCCGGTCGGGACAGGGCCTCACAGATACGCAGTATTTT	CASSRSGQGLTDTQYF
-	TRBD1	TRBJ2-7	TRBV14	TGTGCCAGCAGCCCGCTACCGGGACAGGGAAGGATGGCCTACGAGCAGTACTTC	CASSPLPGQGRMAYEQYF
-	TRBD1	TRBJ2-7	TRBV6-5	TGTGCCAGCAGTTACTCGAGGGACAGGGTCTACGAGCAGTACTTC	CASSYSRDRVYEQYF
once	-	TRBJ1-1	TRBV19	TGTGCCAGTAGCAATCAACAGGGCACTGAAGCTTTCTTT	CASSNQQGTEAFF
-	TRBD1	TRBJ2-5	TRBV27	TGTGCCAGCAGTTTTATTCCCCAGGGGGCGAAGGAGACCCAGTACTTC	CASSFIPQGAKETQYF
-	-	TRBJ2-2	TRBV5-1	TGCGCCAGCAGCTTGACAGGGAACTCCGGGGAGCTGTTTTTT	CASSLTGNSGELFF
-	-	TRBJ2-5	TRBV11-1	TGTGCCAGCAGCGCGGGGGCAATGGAGACCCAGTACTTC	CASSAGAMETQYF
-	-	TRBJ1-1	TRBV5-4	TGTGCCAGCAGCCCGCCGGGTGGCACTGAAGCTTTCTTT	CASSPPGGTEAFF
few	-	TRBJ1-3	TRBV11-1	TGTGCCAGCAGCTTAGTGGGCGACTCTGGAAACACCATATATTTT	CASSLVGDSGNTIYF
-	-	TRBJ1-1	TRBV15	TGTGCCACCAGCAGAGATAAAGGGGTCGGCAAAGCTTTCTTT	CATSRDKGVGKAFF
-	TRBD1	TRBJ2-3	TRBV5-4	TGTGCCAGCAGCGAGGGCGGGACAGGGGGCACAGATACGCAGTATTTT	CASSEGGTGGTDTQYF
-	TRBD2	TRBJ2-5	TRBV5-1	TGCGCCAGCAGCTTCTTCCTAGCGGGAGAACAGACCCAGTACTTC	CASSFFLAGEQTQYF
-	TRBD1	TRBJ1-2	TRBV19	TGTGCCAGTAGTATATACAGGGGTAACTATGGCTACACCTTC	CASSIYRGNYGYTF
many	-	TRBJ1-5	TRBV19	TGTGCCAGTACCTTTGACAGGACGTATAGCAATCAGCCCCAGCATTTT	CASTFDRTYSNQPQHF
few	-	TRBJ2-1	TRBV15	TGTGCCACCAGCAGAGATCACAAGTCCTACAATGAGCAGTTCTTC	CATSRDHKSYNEQFF
-	TRBD2	TRBJ2-3	TRBV30	TGTGCCTGGAGTCCCGGACTAGCGGGCACAGATACGCAGTATTTT	CAWSPGLAGTDTQYF
-	TRBD1	TRBJ2-7	TRBV24-1	TGTGCCACCAGTGATTCATGGACAGGGAGCTCCTACGAGCAGTACTTC	CATSDSWTGSSYEQYF
once	TRBD1	TRBJ2-2	TRBV14	TGTGCCCCTAAAAGGGGGACAGGGGGAGCGAACACCGGGGAGCTGTTTTTT	CAPKRGTGGANTGELFF
few	-	TRBJ2-7	TRBV3-1/TRBV3-2	TGTGCCAGCAGCCTCTCGACAGGAGGATCCTACGAGCAGTACTTC	CASSLSTGGSYEQYF
-	TRBD1	TRBJ2-1	TRBV5-1	TGCGCCAGCAGCGGGACAGCTTACAATGAGCAGTTCTTC	CASSGTAYNEQFF
-	TRBD1	TRBJ1-2	TRBV5-1	TGCGCCAGCAGCGGACAGGGCTCTGGTAACTATGGCTACACCTTC	CASSGQGSGNYGYTF
-	TRBD1	TRBJ1-6	TRBV5-5	TGTGCCAGCAGCTCCGGGGACAGGAATTCACCCCTCCACTTT	CASSSGDRNSPLHF
-	-	TRBJ1-1	TRBV5-6	TGTGCCAGCAGCTTGGTTGCGGCTGAAGCTTTCTTT	CASSLVAAEAFF
-	-	TRBJ2-6	TRBV5-1	TGCGCCAGCAGCATACAGGGTCAAACTGGGGCCAACGTCCTGACTTTC	CASSIQGQTGANVLTF
few	-	TRBJ2-7	TRBV12-5	TGTGCTAGTGGTTTTACAGGTTCCTACGAGCAGTACTTC	CASGFTGSYEQYF